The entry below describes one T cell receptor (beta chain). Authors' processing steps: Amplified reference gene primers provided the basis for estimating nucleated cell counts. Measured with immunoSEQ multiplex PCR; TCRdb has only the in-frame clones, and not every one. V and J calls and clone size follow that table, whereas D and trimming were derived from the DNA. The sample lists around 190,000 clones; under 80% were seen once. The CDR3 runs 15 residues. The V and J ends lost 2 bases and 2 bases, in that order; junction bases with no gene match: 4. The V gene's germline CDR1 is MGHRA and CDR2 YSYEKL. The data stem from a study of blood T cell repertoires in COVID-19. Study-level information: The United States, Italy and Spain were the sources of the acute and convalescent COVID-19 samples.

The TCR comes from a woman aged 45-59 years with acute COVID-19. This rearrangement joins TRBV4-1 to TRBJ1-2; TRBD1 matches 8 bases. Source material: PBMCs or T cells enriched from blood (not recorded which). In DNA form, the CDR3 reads TGCGCCAGCAGCCAATTGGACAGGGAGAACTATGGCTACACCTTC. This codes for CASSQLDRENYGYTF.